The 3 T cell receptor beta chains below come from one sample, sequenced in a study of cytomegalovirus exposure and HLA in healthy donors. PCR employed 60 Vbeta and 13 Jbeta primers. Here immunoSEQ multiplex PCR was the method, and the copy in TCRdb shows in-frame clones only, minus some. The sample holds 200,000 to 300,000 clones; roughly 81% are singletons and the top ten take roughly 2%. Material for sequencing was PBMCs. The source is a woman aged 40 to 50 in good health and CMV-seropositive.

The rearrangement uses TRBV5-8 and TRBJ2-3, with no clear D. The germline V and J ends were trimmed by 1 base and 3 bases, with 6 bases remaining between them. CDR1 is SGHTS, CDR2 YDEGEE, per germline. The CDR3 sequence is 13 residues long. The CDR3 DNA reads as TGTGCCAGCAGCTTGTTCCTGACAGATACGCAGTATTTT. Its protein product is CASSLFLTDTQYF.

For the CDR3, the DNA is TGTGCCAGTAGTGGCCGTGGCAGTCCCCTCGGGGAGCTGTTTTTT. It encodes CASSGRGSPLGELFF. V and J are TRBV19 and TRBJ2-2; no reliable D call. The CDR3 sequence is 15 residues long. Germline V gene lookup returns CDR1 LNHDA and CDR2 SQIVND (reference sequence). V was shortened by 5 bases and J by 7 bases, with 17 bases between the two germline ends.

In regard to this clone: Other DNA sequences in this sample translate to the same CDR3. CDR3 region: CASSEGLAGAYEQYF. The CDR3 coding sequence is TGTGCCAGCAGTGAAGGACTAGCGGGAGCCTACGAGCAGTACTTC. V and J are TRBV2 and TRBJ2-7; 12 nucleotides match TRBD2. V shed 1 base and J 2 bases; nucleotides not matched to a gene: 0. This CDR3 is built from 15 residues. Per the germline V gene, CDR1 is SNHLY and CDR2 is FYNNEI.